This T cell receptor beta chain was recorded in a study of identical twins. Findings and caveats of the study: Clonotypes of the beta chain that were abundant in cord blood carried fewer insertions (memory repertoires showed none).

The CDR3 runs 11 residues. V lost 5 bases and J lost 4, with 4 bases in between. Germline CDR1 and CDR2: KGHSH and LQKENI. TCRdb reanalysed the 5' RACE reads using MiXCR and keeps one entry per CDR3 protein. The data contain approximately 500,000 distinct CDR3 sequences, over 12% of them singletons. Donors uniformly comprised healthy Caucasians. As for this clonotype: Its target is not known.

The sample was also reused in another study, on yellow fever vaccine responses in identical twins.

The chain couples TRBV18 to TRBJ2-3; unclear D gene. The sample comprised CD4+ T cells sorted from blood. The receptor comes from a woman aged 18-29 years in good health. CDR3 DNA sequence: TGTGCCAGCTCAATGTCAGATACGCAGTATTTT. Protein product: CASSMSDTQYF.